Listed below are T cell receptor beta chains from one sample, sequenced in a study of cytomegalovirus exposure and HLA in healthy donors. The method was immunoSEQ multiplex PCR; TCRdb's version includes in-frame clones alone and lacks a portion of them. The repertoire holds about 160,000 clones, around 76% seen once, with around 2.1% in the top ten. The sample consisted of PBMCs. Receptors were obtained from a female donor in good health and CMV-seronegative. Both conserved end residues are part of each CDR3. The order of the fields is clone size, V gene, D gene, J gene, CDR3 protein, CDR3 DNA. The D gene is left open where the match is weak. Some rows have no size entry. The others give once, few or many, or a class for an expanded clone.

.,TRBV5-4,TRBD2,TRBJ2-2,CASSQGTSGGFTGELFF,TGTGCCAGCAGCCAGGGGACTAGCGGGGGTTTTACCGGGGAGCTGTTTTTT
.,TRBV25-1,TRBD1,TRBJ1-5,CASCTGGPVGQPQHF,TGTGCCAGCTGCACAGGGGGCCCCGTGGGGCAGCCCCAGCATTTT
once,TRBV29-1,.,TRBJ1-2,CSVGGEGGGYTF,TGCAGCGTTGGGGGAGAGGGAGGCGGCTACACCTTC
.,TRBV2,.,TRBJ1-1,CASSVRRESEAFF,TGTGCCAGCAGTGTACGGAGGGAATCTGAAGCTTTCTTT
.,TRBV2,.,TRBJ1-3,CASSGTGISGNTIYF,TGTGCCAGCAGTGGGACGGGAATCTCTGGAAACACCATATATTTT
.,TRBV4-2,.,TRBJ2-4,CASSQAGLDGKNIQYF,TGTGCCAGCAGCCAGGCCGGGTTAGACGGCAAAAACATTCAGTACTTC
.,TRBV29-1,.,TRBJ2-1,CSVEGQGSSYNEQFF,TGCAGCGTTGAAGGGCAGGGTAGCTCCTACAATGAGCAGTTCTTC
.,TRBV2,TRBD2,TRBJ2-3,CASGRGGRTDTQYF,TGTGCCAGCGGCCGGGGGGGACGCACAGATACGCAGTATTTT
.,TRBV5-1,TRBD2,TRBJ2-7,CASSLPGTTYEQYF,TGCGCCAGCAGCTTGCCCGGGACTACATACGAGCAGTACTTC
.,TRBV4-1,TRBD2,TRBJ2-7,CASAPLAGDHEQYF,TGCGCCAGCGCGCCACTAGCGGGAGACCACGAGCAGTACTTC
.,TRBV5-6,.,TRBJ1-1,CASSLRRATRTNTEAFF,TGTGCCAGCAGCCTGCGGAGAGCGACTCGAACCAACACTGAAGCTTTCTTT
.,TRBV14,.,TRBJ1-1,CASSQDSINTEAFF,TGTGCCAGCAGCCAAGATTCTATCAACACTGAAGCTTTCTTT
.,TRBV6-5,.,TRBJ1-1,CASINSGRSEAFF,TGTGCCAGCATCAACTCGGGAAGGTCTGAAGCTTTCTTT
.,TRBV4-1,.,TRBJ1-1,CASSLRTAVMNTEAFF,TGCGCCAGCAGCCTTCGGACAGCCGTTATGAACACTGAAGCTTTCTTT
.,TRBV4-1,TRBD2,TRBJ2-7,CASSRSSGSYEQYF,TGCGCCAGCAGCAGGAGTAGCGGGTCCTACGAGCAGTACTTC
.,TRBV30,.,TRBJ1-3,CAFGHLSGNTIYF,TGTGCATTTGGCCATCTCTCTGGAAACACCATATATTTT
.,TRBV27,.,TRBJ2-2,CASSYRPTPNTGELFF,TGTGCCAGCAGTTACAGACCGACGCCGAACACCGGGGAGCTGTTTTTT
.,TRBV5-5,.,TRBJ2-2,CASSQRQARDTGELFF,TGTGCCAGCAGCCAACGACAGGCAAGGGACACCGGGGAGCTGTTTTTT
.,TRBV9,TRBD2,TRBJ2-3,CASSVGWREGGTDTQYF,TGTGCCAGCAGCGTAGGTTGGCGGGAGGGGGGCACAGATACGCAGTATTTT
.,TRBV6-1,TRBD2,TRBJ2-1,CASGTTFGWGQFF,TGTGCCAGCGGGACTACCTTCGGCTGGGGGCAGTTCTTC
.,TRBV4-1,.,TRBJ1-1,CASREGASEAFF,TGCGCCAGCCGGGAGGGCGCGAGTGAAGCTTTCTTT
once,TRBV5-4,TRBD2,TRBJ2-7,CASRGPGLASYEQYF,TGTGCCAGCAGAGGACCGGGACTAGCCTCCTACGAGCAGTACTTC
.,TRBV5-5,.,TRBJ2-7,CASSEDSPGDEQYF,TGTGCCAGCAGCGAGGACAGCCCAGGTGACGAGCAGTACTTC
.,TRBV4-2,.,TRBJ1-1,CASSQVGVYTEAFF,TGTGCCAGCAGCCAAGTCGGGGTATACACTGAAGCTTTCTTT
few,TRBV6-1,TRBD2,TRBJ2-1,CAGDTSGYNEQFF,TGTGCCGGGGATACTAGCGGCTACAATGAGCAGTTCTTC
.,TRBV4-1,.,TRBJ2-3,CASSQVGLATDTQYF,TGCGCCAGCAGCCAAGTGGGTCTAGCTACAGATACGCAGTATTTT
few,TRBV5-4,.,TRBJ1-3,CASSLDGGRRNTIYF,TGTGCCAGCAGCTTGGATGGAGGACGTAGAAACACCATATATTTT
.,TRBV2,.,TRBJ1-5,CASSEMGGYQPQHF,TGTGCCAGCAGTGAGATGGGGGGTTATCAGCCCCAGCATTTT
.,TRBV19,TRBD2,TRBJ2-3,CASRKLAGGVLTDTQYF,TGTGCCAGTAGAAAGCTAGCGGGGGGGGTCCTCACAGATACGCAGTATTTT
.,TRBV7-2,TRBD1,TRBJ1-6,CASSLERQGSTPLHF,TGTGCCAGCAGCTTAGAGAGACAGGGTTCAACACCCCTCCACTTT
.,TRBV5-1,TRBD1,TRBJ1-6,CASSFTTGGSDSPLHF,TGCGCCAGCAGCTTTACGACAGGGGGCTCGGATTCACCCCTCCACTTT
few,TRBV30,.,TRBJ1-1,CAWSQSLDKNTEAFF,.
.,TRBV5-4,.,TRBJ1-2,CASSPLGMGGYTF,TGTGCCAGCAGTCCGCTGGGCATGGGTGGCTACACCTTC
once,TRBV7-2,TRBD2,TRBJ2-7,CASSSQRGYSYEQYF,TGTGCCAGCAGCTCCCAGCGGGGATACTCCTACGAGCAGTACTTC
.,TRBV7-9,TRBD1,TRBJ2-7,CSSSSTGTGSYEQYF,TGTTCCAGCAGCTCTACCGGGACAGGGTCCTACGAGCAGTACTTC
.,TRBV6-5,TRBD2,TRBJ2-5,CASSYGAGGVETQYF,TGTGCCAGCAGTTACGGTGCGGGGGGAGTGGAGACCCAGTACTTC
.,TRBV30,TRBD1,TRBJ2-5,CAYGQAKTQYF,TGTGCCTATGGACAGGCTAAGACCCAGTACTTC
.,TRBV5-1,.,TRBJ1-2,CASSLAMAGVGGYTF,TGCGCCAGCAGCTTGGCAATGGCAGGGGTAGGCGGCTACACCTTC
few,TRBV19,.,TRBJ1-1,CASSISPNTEAFF,TGTGCCAGTAGTATAAGCCCGAACACTGAAGCTTTCTTT
few,TRBV28,TRBD1,TRBJ2-5,CASNKQGDPRETQYF,TGTGCCAGCAACAAACAGGGGGACCCGAGAGAGACCCAGTACTTC
few,TRBV6-4,TRBD2,TRBJ2-1,CASSVLAGGEQFF,TGTGCCAGCAGTGTTCTAGCGGGAGGTGAGCAGTTCTTC
.,TRBV5-6,.,TRBJ1-2,CASSFPSRYGYTF,TGTGCCAGCAGCTTCCCCTCGAGATATGGCTACACCTTC
.,TRBV7-2,.,TRBJ2-5,CASSLGGPVTQYF,TGTGCCAGCAGCTTAGGAGGGCCCGTGACCCAGTACTTC
.,TRBV9,.,TRBJ1-2,CASSGPTGLGYTF,TGTGCCAGCAGCGGGCCCACAGGGCTCGGCTACACCTTC
.,TRBV5-1,.,TRBJ2-7,CASSTHGTDPREQYF,TGCGCCAGCAGCACACACGGGACTGATCCCCGCGAGCAGTACTTC
.,TRBV5-1,TRBD2,TRBJ2-5,CASSLGGLAGGLGETQYF,TGCGCCAGCAGCTTGGGTGGACTAGCGGGGGGCCTAGGCGAGACCCAGTACTTC
.,TRBV7-9,.,TRBJ1-2,CASSHSRGGFGYTF,TGTGCCAGCAGCCACTCCCGGGGGGGCTTTGGCTACACCTTC
.,TRBV27,.,TRBJ2-3,CASSSLPGTDTQYF,TGTGCCAGCAGTTCCCTACCGGGCACAGATACGCAGTATTTT